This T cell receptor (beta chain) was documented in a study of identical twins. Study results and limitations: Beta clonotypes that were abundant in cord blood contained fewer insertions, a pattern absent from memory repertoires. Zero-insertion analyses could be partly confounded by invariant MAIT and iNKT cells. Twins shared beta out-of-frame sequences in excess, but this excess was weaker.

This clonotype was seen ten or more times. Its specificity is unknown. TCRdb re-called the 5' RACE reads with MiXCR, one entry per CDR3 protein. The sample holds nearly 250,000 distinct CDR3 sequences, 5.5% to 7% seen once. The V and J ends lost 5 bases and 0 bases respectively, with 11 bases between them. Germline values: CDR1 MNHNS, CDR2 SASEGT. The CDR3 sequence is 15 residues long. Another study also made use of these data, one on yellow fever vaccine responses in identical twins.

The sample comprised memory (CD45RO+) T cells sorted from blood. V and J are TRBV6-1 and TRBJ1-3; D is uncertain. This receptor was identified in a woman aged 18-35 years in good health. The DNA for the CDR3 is TGTGCCAGCAGTCCCCAGCCCGCCTCTGGAAACACCATATATTTT. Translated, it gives CASSPQPASGNTIYF.